The 14 T cell receptor beta chains listed next were all sequenced from one sample in a study of T cell responses to AZD1222 COVID-19 vaccine. Repertoires were generated with immunoSEQ multiplex PCR, while TCRdb's copy carries only in-frame clones and drops some. The sample gives 87,000 or so clones, 90% of which show up once; 8.4% is in the top ten. The sample here was peripheral blood, taken on day 0 of AZD1222 vaccination. These receptors came from an adult in good health.

This chain uses TRBV27 with TRBJ1-5, with TRBD1 matching 7 bases. The CDR3 is 17 amino acids. The germline CDR1 and CDR2 sequences are MNHEY and SMNVEV (reference sequence). After removal of 6 bases from V and 0 bases from J, the junction contained 11 bases not matched to a gene. CDR3 in DNA: TGTGCCAGCAGCCGGCGCCCGGGACAGTATAGCAATCAGCCCCAGCATTTT. Translation gives CASSRRPGQYSNQPQHF.

This clone has just one count. The chain combines TRBV7-6 with TRBJ2-3; D call uncertain. The V end lost 2 bases, the J end lost 3 bases, and 12 bases lay between the germline ends. The CDR3 spans 15 residues. Germline loops: CDR1 SGHVS, CDR2 FNYEAQ. Here the CDR3 reads CASSLSLSRTDTQYF. The CDR3 DNA reads TGTGCCAGCAGCTTAAGCTTATCGCGTACAGATACGCAGTATTTT.

This rearrangement joins TRBV5-1 to TRBJ1-6, with TRBD1 identical over 7 bases. The V gene end was trimmed by 0 bases and the J gene end by 8 bases; junction bases not matched to a gene: 5. The CDR3 runs 15 residues. Germline V gene lookup returns CDR1 SGHRS and CDR2 YFSETQ. The CDR3, as DNA: TGCGCCAGCAGCTTGGAGTCAGGGGGAGATTCACCCCTCCACTTT. It translates to CASSLESGGDSPLHF.

This clone came up once. The chain links TRBV2 to TRBJ1-5, with D tentatively TRBD1 (5 bases). Per the germline V gene, CDR1 is SNHLY and CDR2 is FYNNEI. Trimming left V 10 bases short and J 0 bases short, with 13 bases between. This CDR3 is 14 amino acids long. This CDR3 reads CATARGLSNQPQHF. The CDR3 DNA sequence: TGTGCCACTGCACGGGGCCTTAGCAATCAGCCCCAGCATTTT.

The rearrangement links TRBV4-3 to TRBJ1-2; D gene unclear. Trimming shortened V by 0 bases and J by 4 bases, and 12 bases separated the two germline ends. This CDR3 has 15 amino acids. CDR1 and CDR2 from the germline V gene are LGHNA and YSLEER. The CDR3 loop reads CASSQDRWVPYGYTF. The CDR3 DNA reads as TGCGCCAGCAGCCAAGACCGCTGGGTCCCCTATGGCTACACCTTC.

This sequence joins TRBV6-5 and TRBJ2-5; D possibly corresponds to TRBD2 (6 bases). Germline assignment: CDR1 MNHEY and CDR2 SVGAGI. The V and J ends lost 6 bases and 5 bases respectively, with 16 bases between them. This CDR3 has 14 amino acids. The CDR3 DNA reads as TGTGCCAGCAGAAGGGACGACGCGGGGGAGACCCAGTACTTC. Protein sequence: CASRRDDAGETQYF.

The V and J genes are TRBV6-6 and TRBJ1-2; maybe TRBD1 (5 bases). Germline V gene sequence: CDR1 MNHNY, CDR2 SVGAGI (reference sequence). Between the trimmed V and J ends, which lost 6 bases and 2 bases, there was a span of 13 bases. This CDR3 is 14 amino acids long. This CDR3 reads CASSKIQVNYGYTF. In DNA, the CDR3 is TGTGCCAGCAGCAAGATACAGGTGAACTATGGCTACACCTTC.

CDR3 sequence reads: CASSYPRGVNTGELFF. The CDR3 nucleotides read TGTGCCAGCAGTTACCCGCGGGGGGTGAACACCGGGGAGCTGTTTTTT. The chain is built from TRBV6-5 and TRBJ2-2; TRBD2 aligns across 8 bases. V lost 2 bases and J lost 1; bases outside the gene matches: 3. In germline, CDR1 is MNHEY, CDR2 SVGAGI. The CDR3 sequence is 16 residues long.

V usage is TRBV7-9 and J usage is TRBJ2-1; 10 bases align to TRBD1. The CDR3 is 15 residues long. Per germline, CDR1 SEHNR and CDR2 FQNEAQ (reference sequence). V shed 1 base, J shed 8 bases, and the junction held 5 bases outside the gene matches. The CDR3 nucleotides read TGTGCCAGCAGCTTAGGGGGACAGGGGTTGGATGAGCAGTTCTTC. It specifies CASSLGGQGLDEQFF.

The rearrangement uses TRBV5-1 and TRBJ2-5, with D tentatively TRBD1 (5 bases). With 2 bases removed from V and 5 bases from J, the gap between germline ends came to 13 bases. CDR1 and CDR2 (germline): SGHRS, YFSETQ. The CDR3 covers 14 residues. CDR3 residues: CASSFDRNLETQYF. The CDR3 region has the DNA TGCGCCAGCAGCTTCGACAGAAACCTGGAGACCCAGTACTTC.

The chain combines TRBV7-2 with TRBJ1-2; D might be TRBD1 (5 bases). With 4 bases removed from V and 3 bases from J, the gap between germline ends came to 18 bases. The CDR3 extends over 16 amino acids. Germline CDR1 and CDR2: SGHTA and FQGNSA. In DNA form, the CDR3 reads TGTGCCAGCAGCTCTGCCGGGACCCTGGGGGACTATGGCTACACCTTC. The encoded protein is CASSSAGTLGDYGYTF.

The chain is built from TRBV5-1 and TRBJ1-5, with 7 bases that match TRBD1. This CDR3 contains 13 residues. V shed 1 base, J shed 7 bases, and the junction held 2 bases outside the gene matches. Germline V gene lookup returns CDR1 SGHRS and CDR2 YFSETQ. CDR3 loop: CASSLTGEQPQHF. The CDR3 DNA reads as TGCGCCAGCAGCTTGACAGGGGAGCAGCCCCAGCATTTT.

V is TRBV5-1 and J is TRBJ1-1; D perhaps matches TRBD1 (6 bases). Germline CDR1 reads SGHRS; CDR2 reads YFSETQ. The CDR3 runs 12 residues. Trimming pared 6 bases from V and 3 bases from J, leaving 9 bases between. This CDR3 reads CASKQGDTEAFF. Here the CDR3 DNA reads TGCGCCAGCAAACAGGGCGACACTGAAGCTTTCTTT.

This clone has a count of ten or more. The rearrangement uses TRBV7-2 and TRBJ2-7; TRBD1 matches 10 bases. V trimming: 3 bases; J trimming: 7 bases; junction bases outside the gene matches: 9. This CDR3 has 15 amino acids. Germline lookup yields CDR1 SGHTA and CDR2 FQGNSA. CDR3 DNA sequence: TGTGCCAGCAGCTTTGACAGGGGGCCACAGGGGGAGCAGTACTTC. This gives the protein CASSFDRGPQGEQYF.